This T cell receptor (beta chain) was captured in a study of tumor and adjacent non-tumor tissue in lung cancer. Overall study context: There were roughly 11 adenocarcinoma, a couple of squamous cell carcinoma and 1 small cell lung cancer cases. Stage I to III disease affected ten to eleven men and 5 women aged roughly 30 to 80.

This clonotype was found a few times. Its antigen remains unidentified. Possible read error: a much larger clone is one base away. The CDR3 does not end in the conserved phenylalanine or tryptophan, so this is likely a read error. No cell sorting was done before RNA was extracted from the tissue. Three rounds of nested PCR, following a modified ARM-PCR protocol, produced the TCRbeta library. TCRdb called the multiplex PCR reads again in MiXCR, with one record for every CDR3 protein. The table includes under 150,000 distinct CDR3 sequences, around 66% detected once. Trimming shortened V by 1 base and J by 6 bases, and 13 bases separated the two germline ends. The CDR3 has 14 amino acids. Germline lookup yields CDR1 SGHAT and CDR2 FQNNGV. Study observations and caveats: Tumor tissue had significantly higher TCR diversity than normal lung. Top 100 clones took a larger repertoire share in normal lung.

The TCR originated in a man aged 55 to 70 with small cell lung cancer. The rearrangement uses TRBV11-2 and TRBJ2-7, with D unresolved. The sample comprised lung tumor tissue. The CDR3 region is CASSLGSRGAEQYI. The CDR3 DNA reads as TGTGCCAGCAGCTTAGGGAGCAGAGGTGCCGAGCAGTACATC.